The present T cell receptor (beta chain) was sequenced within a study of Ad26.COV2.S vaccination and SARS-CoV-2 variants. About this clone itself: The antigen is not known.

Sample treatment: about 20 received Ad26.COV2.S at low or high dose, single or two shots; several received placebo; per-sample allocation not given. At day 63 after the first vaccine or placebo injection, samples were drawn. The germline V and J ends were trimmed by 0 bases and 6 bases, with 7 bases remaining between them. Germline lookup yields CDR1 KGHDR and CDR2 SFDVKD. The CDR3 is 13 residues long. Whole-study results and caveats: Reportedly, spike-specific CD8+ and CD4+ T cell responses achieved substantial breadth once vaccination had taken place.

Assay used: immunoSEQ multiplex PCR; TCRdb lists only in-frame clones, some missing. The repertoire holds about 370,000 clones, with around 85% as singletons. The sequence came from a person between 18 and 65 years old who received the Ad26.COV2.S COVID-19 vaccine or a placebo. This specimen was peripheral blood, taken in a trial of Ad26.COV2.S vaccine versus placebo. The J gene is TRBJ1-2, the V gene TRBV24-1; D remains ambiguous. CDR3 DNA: TGTGCCACCAGTGATTTGTGGCAGAATGGCTACACCTTC. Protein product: CATSDLWQNGYTF.